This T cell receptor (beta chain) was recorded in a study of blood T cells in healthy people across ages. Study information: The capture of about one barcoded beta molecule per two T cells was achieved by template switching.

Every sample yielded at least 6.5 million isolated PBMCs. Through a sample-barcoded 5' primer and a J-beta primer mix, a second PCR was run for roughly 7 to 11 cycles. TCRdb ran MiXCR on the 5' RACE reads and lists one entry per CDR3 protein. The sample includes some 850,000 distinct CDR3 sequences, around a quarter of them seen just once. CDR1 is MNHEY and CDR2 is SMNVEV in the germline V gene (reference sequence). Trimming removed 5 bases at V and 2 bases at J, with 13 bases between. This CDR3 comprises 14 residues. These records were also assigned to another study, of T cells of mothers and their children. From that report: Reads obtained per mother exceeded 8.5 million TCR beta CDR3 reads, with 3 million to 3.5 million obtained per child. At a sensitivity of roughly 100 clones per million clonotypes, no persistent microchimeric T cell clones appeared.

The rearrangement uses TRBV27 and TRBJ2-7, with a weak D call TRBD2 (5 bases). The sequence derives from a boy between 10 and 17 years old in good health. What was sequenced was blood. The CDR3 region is CASSPLRGTYEQYF. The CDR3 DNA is TGTGCCAGCAGTCCCCTGAGAGGGACCTACGAGCAGTACTTC.